Reported below is one T cell receptor (beta chain). Its antigen remains unidentified. This may be a read error, as it is one base from a much larger clone. TCRdb re-analysed the multiplex PCR reads in MiXCR, keeping a single row per CDR3 protein. The sample carries fewer than 200,000 distinct CDR3 sequences, roughly 30% recorded once. Germline CDR1 SEHNR, CDR2 FQNEAQ (reference sequence). The CDR3 sequence is 15 residues long. Breast cancer patients provided tissue from their axillary draining lymph nodes. The data were obtained in a study of breast tumors, draining lymph nodes, adjacent tissues. Findings and limits, study-wide: Tumor TCR diversity was below lymph nodes but above nontumor tissue.

The TCR was taken from a female donor with breast cancer. Some clones in this sample may be carry-over from other donors' samples. This chain connects TRBV7-9 to TRBJ1-2, with TRBD1 identical over 8 bases. Sequencing was carried out using axillary lymph node tissue. CDR3: CASSTPQGAGYGYPF. CDR3 nucleotide sequence: TGTGCCAGCAGCACTCCCCAGGGGGCGGGCTATGGCTACCCCTTC.